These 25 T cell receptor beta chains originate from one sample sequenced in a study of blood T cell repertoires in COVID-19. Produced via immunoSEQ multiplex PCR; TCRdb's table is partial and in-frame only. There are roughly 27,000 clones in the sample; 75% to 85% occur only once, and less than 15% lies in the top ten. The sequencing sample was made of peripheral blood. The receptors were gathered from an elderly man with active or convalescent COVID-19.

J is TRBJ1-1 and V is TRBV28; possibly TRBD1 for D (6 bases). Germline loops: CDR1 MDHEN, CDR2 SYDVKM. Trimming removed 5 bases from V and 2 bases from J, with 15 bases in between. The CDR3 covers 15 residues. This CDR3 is CASSRGGNVNTEAFF. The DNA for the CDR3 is TGTGCCAGCAGTAGGGGGGGAAACGTCAACACTGAAGCTTTCTTT.

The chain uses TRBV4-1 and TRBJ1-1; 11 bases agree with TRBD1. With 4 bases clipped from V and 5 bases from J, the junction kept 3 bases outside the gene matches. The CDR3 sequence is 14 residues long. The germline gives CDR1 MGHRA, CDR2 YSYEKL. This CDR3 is CASSPGQGVTEAFF. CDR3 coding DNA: TGCGCCAGCAGCCCGGGACAGGGGGTTACTGAAGCTTTCTTT.

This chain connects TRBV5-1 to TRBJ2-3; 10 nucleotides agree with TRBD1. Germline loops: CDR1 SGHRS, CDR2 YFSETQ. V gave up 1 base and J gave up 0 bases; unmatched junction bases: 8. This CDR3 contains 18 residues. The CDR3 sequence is CASSLRIGTGASTDTQYF. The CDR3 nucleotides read TGCGCCAGCAGCTTGAGAATCGGGACAGGGGCTAGCACAGATACGCAGTATTTT.

The CDR3 loop reads CASSPHGGDEKLFF. In nucleotides, the CDR3 is TGTGCCAGCAGCCCGCACGGCGGGGATGAAAAACTGTTTTTT. This chain uses TRBV5-4 with TRBJ1-4, with D unclear. The germline V gene encodes CDR1 SGHNT and CDR2 YYREEE (reference sequence). This CDR3 is built from 14 residues. Trimming removed 4 bases at V and 6 bases at J, with 13 bases between.

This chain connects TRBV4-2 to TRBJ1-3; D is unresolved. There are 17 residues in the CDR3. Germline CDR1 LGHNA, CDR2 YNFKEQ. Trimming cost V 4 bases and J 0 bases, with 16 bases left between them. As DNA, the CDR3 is TGTGCCAGCAGCCCTTGGGAGAGCTCCATCTCTGGAAACACCATATATTTT. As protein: CASSPWESSISGNTIYF.

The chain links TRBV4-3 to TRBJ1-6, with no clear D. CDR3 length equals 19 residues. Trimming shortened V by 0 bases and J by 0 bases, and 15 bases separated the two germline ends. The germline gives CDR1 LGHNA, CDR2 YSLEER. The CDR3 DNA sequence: TGCGCCAGCAGCCAAGAACCCCATTTGCCGAGCTCCTATAATTCACCCCTCCACTTT. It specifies CASSQEPHLPSSYNSPLHF.

The DNA for the CDR3 is TGTGCCAGCAGTTTAGGAAAGGGGGCTAGCACAGATACGCAGTATTTT. Its protein is CASSLGKGASTDTQYF. The chain is built from TRBV28 and TRBJ2-3; TRBD1 agrees at 7 bases. This CDR3 has 16 amino acids. CDR1 is MDHEN and CDR2 is SYDVKM in the germline V gene. The V gene end was trimmed by 2 bases and the J gene end by 0 bases; junction bases not matched to a gene: 5.

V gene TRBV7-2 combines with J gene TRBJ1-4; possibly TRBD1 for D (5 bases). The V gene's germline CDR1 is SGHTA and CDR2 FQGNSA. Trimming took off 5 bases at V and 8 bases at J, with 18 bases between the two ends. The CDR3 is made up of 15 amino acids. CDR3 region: CASSLSRQSKEKLFF. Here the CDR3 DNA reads TGTGCCAGCAGCCTCTCCCGACAGAGTAAAGAAAAACTGTTTTTT. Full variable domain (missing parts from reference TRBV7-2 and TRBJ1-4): GAGVSQSPSNKVTEKGKDVELRCDPISGHTALYWYRQSLGQGLEFLIYFQGNSAPDKSGLPSDRFSAERTGGSVSTLTIQRTQQEDSAVYLCASSLSRQSKEKLFFGSGTQLSVL.

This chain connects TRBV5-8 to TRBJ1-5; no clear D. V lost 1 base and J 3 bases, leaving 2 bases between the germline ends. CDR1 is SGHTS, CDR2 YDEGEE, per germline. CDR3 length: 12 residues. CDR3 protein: CASSLYNQPQHF. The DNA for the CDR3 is TGTGCCAGCAGCTTGTACAATCAGCCCCAGCATTTT.

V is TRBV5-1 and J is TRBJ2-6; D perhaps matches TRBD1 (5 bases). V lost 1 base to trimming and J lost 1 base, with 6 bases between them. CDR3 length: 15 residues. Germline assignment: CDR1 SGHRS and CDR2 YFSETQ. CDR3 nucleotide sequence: TGCGCCAGCAGCTTGACAGGATCTGGGGCCAACGTCCTGACTTTC. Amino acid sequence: CASSLTGSGANVLTF. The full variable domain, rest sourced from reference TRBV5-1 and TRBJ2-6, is KAGVTQTPRYLIKTRGQQVTLSCSPISGHRSVSWYQQTPGQGLQFLFEYFSETQRNKGNFPGRFSGRQFSNSRSEMNVSTLELGDSALYLCASSLTGSGANVLTFGAGSRLTVL.

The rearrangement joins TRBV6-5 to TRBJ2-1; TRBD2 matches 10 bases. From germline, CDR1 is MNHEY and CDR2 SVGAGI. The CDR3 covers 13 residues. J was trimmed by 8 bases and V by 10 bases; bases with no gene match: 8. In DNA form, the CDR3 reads TGTGCCATCGGCGCTAGCGGGGGTGATGAGCAGTTCTTC. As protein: CAIGASGGDEQFF.

This CDR3 is CASSAGTEAFF. In nucleotides, the CDR3 is TGTGCCAGCAGTGCCGGGACAGAAGCTTTCTTT. The chain combines TRBV2 with TRBJ1-1; perhaps TRBD1 as D (6 bases). The CDR3 consists of 11 residues. Per the germline V gene, CDR1 is SNHLY and CDR2 is FYNNEI. Deletions cut 4 bases from V and 8 bases from J, with 8 bases between.

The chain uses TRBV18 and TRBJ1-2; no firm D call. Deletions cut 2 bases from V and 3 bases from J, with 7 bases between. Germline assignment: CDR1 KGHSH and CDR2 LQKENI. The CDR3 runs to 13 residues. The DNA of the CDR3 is TGTGCCAGCTCACCAGGACTGGACTATGGCTACACCTTC. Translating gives CASSPGLDYGYTF.

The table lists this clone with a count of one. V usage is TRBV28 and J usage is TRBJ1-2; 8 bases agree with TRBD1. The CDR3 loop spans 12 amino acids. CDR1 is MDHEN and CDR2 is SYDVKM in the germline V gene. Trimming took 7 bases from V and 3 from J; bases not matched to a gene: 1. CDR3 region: CASTGGYYGYTF. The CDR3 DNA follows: TGTGCCAGCACAGGGGGCTACTATGGCTACACCTTC.

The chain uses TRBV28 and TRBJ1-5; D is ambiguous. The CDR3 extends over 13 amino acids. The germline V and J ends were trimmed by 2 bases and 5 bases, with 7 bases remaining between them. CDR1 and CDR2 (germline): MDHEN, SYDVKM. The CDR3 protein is CASSLGGHQPQHF. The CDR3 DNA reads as TGTGCCAGCAGTTTAGGAGGGCATCAGCCCCAGCATTTT.

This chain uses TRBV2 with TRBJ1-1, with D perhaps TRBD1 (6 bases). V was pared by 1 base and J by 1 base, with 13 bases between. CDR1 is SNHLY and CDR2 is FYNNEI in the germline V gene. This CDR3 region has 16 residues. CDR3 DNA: TGTGCCAGCAGTGAAGTGCACGGCAGGGGGAACACTGAAGCTTTCTTT. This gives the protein CASSEVHGRGNTEAFF.

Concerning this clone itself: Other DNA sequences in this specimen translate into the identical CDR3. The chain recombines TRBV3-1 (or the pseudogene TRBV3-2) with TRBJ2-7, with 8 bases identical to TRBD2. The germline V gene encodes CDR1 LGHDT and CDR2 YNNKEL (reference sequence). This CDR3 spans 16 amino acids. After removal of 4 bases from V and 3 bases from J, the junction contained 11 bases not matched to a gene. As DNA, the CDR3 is TGTGCCAGCAGCCTCGTCGGGGGCGGGGGGAGCTACGAGCAGTACTTC. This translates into CASSLVGGGGSYEQYF.

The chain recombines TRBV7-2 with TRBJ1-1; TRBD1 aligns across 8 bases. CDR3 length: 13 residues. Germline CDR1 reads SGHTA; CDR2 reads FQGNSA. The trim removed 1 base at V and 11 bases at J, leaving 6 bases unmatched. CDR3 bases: TGTGCCAGCAGCTTAGTCAGGGGGCAGGATGCTTTCTTT. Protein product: CASSLVRGQDAFF.

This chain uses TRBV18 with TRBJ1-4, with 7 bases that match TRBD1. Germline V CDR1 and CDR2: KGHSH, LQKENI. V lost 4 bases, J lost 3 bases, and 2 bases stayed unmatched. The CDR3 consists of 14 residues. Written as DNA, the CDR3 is TGTGCCAGCTCACACAGGGGTTCTAATGAAAAACTGTTTTTT. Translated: CASSHRGSNEKLFF.

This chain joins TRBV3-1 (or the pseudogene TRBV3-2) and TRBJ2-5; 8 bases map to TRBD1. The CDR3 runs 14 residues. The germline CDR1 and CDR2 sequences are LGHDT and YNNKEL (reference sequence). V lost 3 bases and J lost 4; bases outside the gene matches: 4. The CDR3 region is CASSQQGARETQYF. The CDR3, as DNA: TGTGCCAGCAGCCAGCAGGGGGCAAGAGAGACCCAGTACTTC.

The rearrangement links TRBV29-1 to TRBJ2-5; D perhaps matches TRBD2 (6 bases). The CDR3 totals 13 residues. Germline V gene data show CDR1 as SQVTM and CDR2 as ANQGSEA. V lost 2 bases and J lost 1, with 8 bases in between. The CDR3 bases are TGCAGCGTTGAAAAGGGAGGCCAAGAGACCCAGTACTTC. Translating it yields CSVEKGGQETQYF.

CDR3 nucleotides: TGTGCCAGCAGTTACTCGGGACAGGGGGATGGCTACACCTTC. It translates to CASSYSGQGDGYTF. V is TRBV6-5 and J is TRBJ1-2, with 11 bases fitting TRBD1. Germline V CDR1 and CDR2: MNHEY, SVGAGI. The V and J ends lost 0 bases and 6 bases, in that order; junction bases with no gene match: 0. The CDR3 length is 14 residues.

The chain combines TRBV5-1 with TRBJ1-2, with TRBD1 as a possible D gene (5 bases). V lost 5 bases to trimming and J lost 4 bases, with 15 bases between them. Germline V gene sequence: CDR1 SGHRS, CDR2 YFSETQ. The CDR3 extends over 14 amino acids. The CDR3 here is CASSSGTAIYGYTF. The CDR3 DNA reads TGCGCCAGCAGTAGCGGGACTGCGATCTATGGCTACACCTTC.

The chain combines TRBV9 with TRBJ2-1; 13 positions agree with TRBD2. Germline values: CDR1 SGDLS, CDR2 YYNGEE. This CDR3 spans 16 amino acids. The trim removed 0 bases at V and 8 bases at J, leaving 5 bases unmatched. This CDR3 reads CASSVGRTSGSDEQFF. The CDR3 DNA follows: TGTGCCAGCAGCGTAGGAAGGACTAGCGGGAGTGATGAGCAGTTCTTC.

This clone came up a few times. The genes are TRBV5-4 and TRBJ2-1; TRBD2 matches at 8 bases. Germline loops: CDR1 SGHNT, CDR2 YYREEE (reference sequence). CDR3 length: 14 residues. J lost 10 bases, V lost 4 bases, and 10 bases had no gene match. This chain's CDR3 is CASSPRGGGTEQFF. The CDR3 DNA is TGTGCCAGCAGCCCTAGGGGCGGGGGGACAGAGCAGTTCTTC.